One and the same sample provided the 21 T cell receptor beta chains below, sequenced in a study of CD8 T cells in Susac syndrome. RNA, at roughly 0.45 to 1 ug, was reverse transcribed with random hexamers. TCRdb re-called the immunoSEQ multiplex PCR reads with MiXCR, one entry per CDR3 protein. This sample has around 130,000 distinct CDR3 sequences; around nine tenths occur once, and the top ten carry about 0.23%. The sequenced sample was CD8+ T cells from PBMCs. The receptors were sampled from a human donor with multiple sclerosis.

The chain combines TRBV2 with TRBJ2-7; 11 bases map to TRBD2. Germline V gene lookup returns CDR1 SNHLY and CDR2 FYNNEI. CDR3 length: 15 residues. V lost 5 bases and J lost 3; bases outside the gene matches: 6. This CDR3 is CASSPLAGGGYEQYF. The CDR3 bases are TGTGCCAGCAGTCCTCTAGCGGGAGGCGGCTACGAGCAGTACTTC.

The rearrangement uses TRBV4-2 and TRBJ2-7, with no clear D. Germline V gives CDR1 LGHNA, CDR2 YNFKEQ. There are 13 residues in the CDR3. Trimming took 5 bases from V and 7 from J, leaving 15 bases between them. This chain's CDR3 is CASSGISDLEQYF. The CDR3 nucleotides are TGTGCCAGCAGCGGTATATCAGATTTGGAGCAGTACTTC.

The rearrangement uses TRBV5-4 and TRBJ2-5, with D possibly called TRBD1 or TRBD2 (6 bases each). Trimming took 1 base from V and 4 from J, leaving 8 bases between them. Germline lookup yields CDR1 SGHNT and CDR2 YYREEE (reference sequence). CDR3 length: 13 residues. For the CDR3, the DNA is TGTGCCAGCAGCTTGAAGGGGGGAGAGACCCAGTACTTC. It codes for CASSLKGGETQYF.

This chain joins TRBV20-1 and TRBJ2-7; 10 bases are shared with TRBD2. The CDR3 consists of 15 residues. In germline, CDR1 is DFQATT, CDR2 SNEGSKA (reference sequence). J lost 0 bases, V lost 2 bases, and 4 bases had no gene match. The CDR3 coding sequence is TGCAGTGCTAGACCCCTAGCGGGGGACTCCTACGAGCAGTACTTC. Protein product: CSARPLAGDSYEQYF.

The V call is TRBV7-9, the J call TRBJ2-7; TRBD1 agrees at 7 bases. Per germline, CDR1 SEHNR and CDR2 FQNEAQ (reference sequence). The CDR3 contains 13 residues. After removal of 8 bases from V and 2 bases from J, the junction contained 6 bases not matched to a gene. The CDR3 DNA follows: TGTGCCAGCGCCACCGGACAGGCCTACGAGCAGTACTTC. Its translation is CASATGQAYEQYF.

This CDR3 reads CASSYGWDTEAFF. As DNA, the CDR3 is TGTGCCAGCAGCTACGGGTGGGACACTGAAGCTTTCTTT. The chain is built from TRBV11-3 and TRBJ1-1; D unclear. The CDR3 is 13 amino acids. Germline loops: CDR1 SGHNT, CDR2 YENEEA. V was clipped by 4 bases and J by 3 bases, with 9 bases between them.

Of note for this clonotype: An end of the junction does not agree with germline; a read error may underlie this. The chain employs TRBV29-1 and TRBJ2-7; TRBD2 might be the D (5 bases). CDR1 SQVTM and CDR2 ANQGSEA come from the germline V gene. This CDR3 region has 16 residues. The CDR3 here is CSAESGTEGASYEQYF. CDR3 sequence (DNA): TGCAGCGCTGAAAGCGGAACCGAGGGTGCCTCCTACGAGCAGTACTTC.

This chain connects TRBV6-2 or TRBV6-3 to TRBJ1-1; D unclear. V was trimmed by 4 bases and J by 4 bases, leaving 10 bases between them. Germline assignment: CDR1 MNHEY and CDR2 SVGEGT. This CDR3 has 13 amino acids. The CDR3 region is CASSLMGSTEAFF. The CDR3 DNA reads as TGTGCCAGCAGTTTAATGGGGAGCACTGAAGCTTTCTTT.

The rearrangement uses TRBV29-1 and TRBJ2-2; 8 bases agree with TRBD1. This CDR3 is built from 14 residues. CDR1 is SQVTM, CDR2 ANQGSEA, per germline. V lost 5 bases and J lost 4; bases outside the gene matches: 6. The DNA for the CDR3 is TGCAGCGTTCCGGACAGGGAGGTCACCGGGGAGCTGTTTTTT. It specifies CSVPDREVTGELFF.

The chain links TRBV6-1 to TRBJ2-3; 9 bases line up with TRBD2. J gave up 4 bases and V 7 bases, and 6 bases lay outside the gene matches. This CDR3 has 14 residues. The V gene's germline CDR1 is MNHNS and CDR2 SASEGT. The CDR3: CASKGGRASDTQYF. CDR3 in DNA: TGTGCCAGCAAGGGCGGGAGGGCCTCAGATACGCAGTATTTT.

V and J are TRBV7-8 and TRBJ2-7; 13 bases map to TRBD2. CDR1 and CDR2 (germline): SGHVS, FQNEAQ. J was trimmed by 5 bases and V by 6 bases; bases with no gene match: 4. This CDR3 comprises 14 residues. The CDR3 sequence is CASRGLAGLHEQYF. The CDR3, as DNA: TGTGCCAGCAGGGGACTAGCGGGACTCCACGAGCAGTACTTC.

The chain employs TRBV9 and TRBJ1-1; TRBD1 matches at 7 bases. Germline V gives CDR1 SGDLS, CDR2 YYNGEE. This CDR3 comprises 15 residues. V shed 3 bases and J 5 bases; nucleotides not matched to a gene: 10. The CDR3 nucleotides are TGTGCCAGCAGCGCCAGAGGGGGCGAGCGGACTGAAGCTTTCTTT. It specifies CASSARGGERTEAFF.

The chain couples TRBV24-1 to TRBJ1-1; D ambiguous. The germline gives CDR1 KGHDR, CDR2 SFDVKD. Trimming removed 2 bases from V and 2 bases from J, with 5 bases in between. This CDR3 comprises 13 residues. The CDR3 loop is CATSDSQNTEAFF. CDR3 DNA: TGTGCCACCAGTGATTCTCAAAACACTGAAGCTTTCTTT.

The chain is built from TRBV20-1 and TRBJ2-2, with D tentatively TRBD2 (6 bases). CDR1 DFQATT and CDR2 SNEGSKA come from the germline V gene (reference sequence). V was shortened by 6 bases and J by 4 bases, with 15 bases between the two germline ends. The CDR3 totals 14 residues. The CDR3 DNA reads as TGCAGTGCCCAGGACCAGGGACTCACCGGGGAGCTGTTTTTT. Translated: CSAQDQGLTGELFF.

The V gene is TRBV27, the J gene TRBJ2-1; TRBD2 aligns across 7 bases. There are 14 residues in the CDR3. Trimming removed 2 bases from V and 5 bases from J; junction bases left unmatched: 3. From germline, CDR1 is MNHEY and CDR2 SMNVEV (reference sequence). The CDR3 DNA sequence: TGTGCCAGCAGTTTAACTAGCGCGAACAATGAGCAGTTCTTC. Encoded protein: CASSLTSANNEQFF.

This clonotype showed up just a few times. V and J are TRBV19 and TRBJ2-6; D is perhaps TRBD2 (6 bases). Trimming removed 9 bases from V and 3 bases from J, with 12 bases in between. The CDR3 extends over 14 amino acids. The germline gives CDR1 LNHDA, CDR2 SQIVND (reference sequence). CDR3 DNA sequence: TGTGCCAGCGGGGCGGGGCTTGGGGCCAACGTCCTGACTTTC. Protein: CASGAGLGANVLTF.

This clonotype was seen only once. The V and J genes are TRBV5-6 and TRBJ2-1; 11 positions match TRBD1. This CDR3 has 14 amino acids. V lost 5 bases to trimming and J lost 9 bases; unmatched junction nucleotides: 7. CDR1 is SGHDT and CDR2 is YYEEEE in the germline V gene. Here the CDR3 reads CASSWGTGGSEQFF. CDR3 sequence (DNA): TGTGCCAGCAGTTGGGGGACAGGGGGTAGTGAGCAGTTCTTC.

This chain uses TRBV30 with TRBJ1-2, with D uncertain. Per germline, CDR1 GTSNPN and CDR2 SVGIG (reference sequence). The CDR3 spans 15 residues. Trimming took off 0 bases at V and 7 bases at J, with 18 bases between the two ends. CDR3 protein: CAWSVALGLLGGYTF. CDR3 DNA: TGTGCCTGGAGTGTGGCTTTGGGTCTTTTGGGTGGCTACACCTTC.

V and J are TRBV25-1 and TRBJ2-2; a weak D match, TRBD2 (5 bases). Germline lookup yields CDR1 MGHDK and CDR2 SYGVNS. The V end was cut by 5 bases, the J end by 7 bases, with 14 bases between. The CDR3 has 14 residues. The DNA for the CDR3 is TGTGCCAGCAGTAATATCGGGATTGTCGGGGAGCTGTTTTTT. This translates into CASSNIGIVGELFF.

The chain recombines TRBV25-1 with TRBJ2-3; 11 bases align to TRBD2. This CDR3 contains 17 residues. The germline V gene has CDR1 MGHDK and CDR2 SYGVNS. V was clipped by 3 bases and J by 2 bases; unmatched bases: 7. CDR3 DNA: TGTGCCAGCAGTGATCCCCTGACTAGCGGGGACACAGATACGCAGTATTTT. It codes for CASSDPLTSGDTDTQYF.

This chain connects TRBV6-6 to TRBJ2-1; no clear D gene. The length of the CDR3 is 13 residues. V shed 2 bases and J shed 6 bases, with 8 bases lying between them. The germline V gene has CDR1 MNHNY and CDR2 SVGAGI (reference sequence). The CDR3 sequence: CASSYVAVNEQFF. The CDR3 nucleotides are TGTGCCAGCAGTTACGTGGCAGTCAATGAGCAGTTCTTC.